This TCR beta chain stems from a study of blood T cell repertoires in COVID-19. Study as a whole: Samples taken during acute and convalescent COVID-19 were collected in the United States, Italy and Spain. PBMCs, B-cell-depleted T cells, or T cells were the source of the cDNA or gDNA that made up the material.

Authors' methods: The authors estimated nucleated cell counts from reference gene primer amplification. This table comes from immunoSEQ multiplex PCR, and its TCRdb copy is limited to in-frame clones, with some not included. That table gives V, J and clone size, and the DNA gave D and trimming. Of 96,000 or so clones listed, around nine tenths were seen once; the top ten hold 2.9%. The CDR3 is made up of 14 amino acids. The J segment lost 2 bases and the V segment lost 3 bases, leaving 3 bases of the junction unmatched. Germline V lookup: CDR1 SNHLY, CDR2 FYNNEI. The source of this sequence is an elderly woman with acute or convalescent COVID-19. This chain links TRBV2 with TRBJ1-2; 7 bases align to TRBD1. Sequencing used peripheral blood. The CDR3 loop is CASSDQGGNYGYTF. As DNA, the CDR3 is TGTGCCAGCAGTGACCAGGGGGGAAACTATGGCTACACCTTC.